This TCR beta chain was recorded in a study of blood T cell repertoires in COVID-19. About the study: Some COVID-19 samples were acute and others convalescent; all came from the United States, Italy and Spain. Sources were T cells, B-cell-depleted T cells, or PBMCs; the material itself was cDNA or gDNA.

Original data processing: Amplification of reference gene primers provided the estimated nucleated cell counts. Using immunoSEQ multiplex PCR, the repertoire was profiled, and TCRdb retains in-frame clones only, with some absent. D and trimming were read from the DNA, whereas the V and J calls and clone size are those reported in that table. The table lists approximately 220,000 clones, 65% to 85% of them singletons. Germline CDR1 reads SNHLY; CDR2 reads FYNNEI. This CDR3 has 17 amino acids. The ends were cut back, 6 bases at V and 4 bases at J, with 22 bases in the middle. This TCR was recovered from a man in his forties or fifties with acute or convalescent COVID-19. The material sequenced was peripheral blood. The V gene is TRBV2, the J gene TRBJ1-3; tentative D call: TRBD1 (6 bases). The CDR3 DNA reads as TGTGCCAGCAGGGACCGGAGGGGGAGGGTCACAGGAAACACCATATATTTT. It translates to CASRDRRGRVTGNTIYF.